Listed below are T cell receptor beta chains from one sample, sequenced in a study of blood T cell repertoires in COVID-19. Assay: immunoSEQ multiplex PCR; the TCRdb copy retains only in-frame clones and omits some. Here the sample spans about 220,000 clones, roughly four fifths being singletons. The sequencing sample was made of peripheral blood. These receptors were taken from a woman in her 70s with COVID-19, enrolled during active disease. Each CDR3 is given with its conserved first and last residue. The D gene is left open where the match is weak. Part of the rows lack a size; the others show once, few, many or a class for expanded clones.

abundance	len	v_gene	j_gene	d_gene	CDR3nt	CDR3aa
few	18	TRBV15	TRBJ2-1	TRBD2	TGTGCCACCAGCTTCCGGGTAGCGGGGTTCGGGACCTACAATGAGCAGTTCTTC	CATSFRVAGFGTYNEQFF
NA	16	TRBV3-1/TRBV3-2	TRBJ2-5	NA	TGTGCCAGCAGCCAAGATATCGGAAGGCGGGCCGAGACCCAGTACTTC	CASSQDIGRRAETQYF
NA	16	TRBV28	TRBJ1-2	NA	TGTGCCAGCAGCGCTTGGGCAAACAGTCCTAACTATGGCTACACCTTC	CASSAWANSPNYGYTF
NA	13	TRBV2	TRBJ1-2	NA	TGTGCCAGCAGTGACCAGGGGAACTATGGCTACACCTTC	CASSDQGNYGYTF
NA	13	TRBV5-1	TRBJ1-1	NA	TGCGCCAGCAGCTTGGCGGGTAGAAGTGATGCTTTCTTT	CASSLAGRSDAFF
once	16	TRBV24-1	TRBJ2-1	NA	TGTGCCACCAGTGATTTTACCCCCCCAGGGGACAATGAGCAGTTCTTC	CATSDFTPPGDNEQFF
NA	17	TRBV7-2	TRBJ1-2	TRBD1	TGTGCCAGCAGCTTAGAGACAGGGGCCCTCCCCCCCGGGAGCTACACCTTC	CASSLETGALPPGSYTF
NA	15	TRBV7-2	TRBJ1-6	TRBD1	TGTGCCAGCAGCTTAGGAGGGGGCCCTAATTCACCCCTCCACTTT	CASSLGGGPNSPLHF
NA	16	TRBV7-2	TRBJ2-3	TRBD2	TGTGCCAGCAGCTTAGGACTAGCGGGACATTCAGATACGCAGTATTTT	CASSLGLAGHSDTQYF
many	15	TRBV13	TRBJ2-7	NA	TGTGCCAGCAGCTCCCTTCGACAGGGAGGCTACGAGCAGTACTTC	CASSSLRQGGYEQYF
NA	15	TRBV5-1	TRBJ2-3	TRBD2	TGCGCCAGCAGCTTGGTCGGGGAGGGATTTGATACGCAGTATTTT	CASSLVGEGFDTQYF
NA	14	TRBV6-6	TRBJ2-1	NA	TGTGCCAGCAGTTACTCGCAGGGGTTAAATGAGCAGTTCTTC	CASSYSQGLNEQFF
NA	15	TRBV28	TRBJ2-7	NA	TGTGCCAGCAGCCTATCTAGCTGGGGTACCTACGAGCAGTACTTC	CASSLSSWGTYEQYF
once	13	TRBV2	TRBJ1-1	NA	TGTGCCAGCAGTGCAGGGGTCGTCGCTGAAGCTTTCTTT	CASSAGVVAEAFF
once	15	TRBV6-4	TRBJ1-2	TRBD1	TGTGCCAGCAGGGAGCCCGGGACAGGCTGGCAAGGCTACACCTTC	CASREPGTGWQGYTF
NA	16	TRBV7-6	TRBJ1-5	TRBD1	TGTGCCAGCAGCTTAGAAACAGGGGCTAACAATCAGCCCCAGCATTTT	CASSLETGANNQPQHF
few	16	TRBV4-1	TRBJ1-5	NA	TGCGCCAGCAGCCAATTTGACCAGGGACTCAATCAGCCCCAGCATTTT	CASSQFDQGLNQPQHF
NA	15	TRBV9	TRBJ1-3	NA	TGTGCCAGCAGCGTAGACCCGAGCTCTGGAAACACCATATATTTT	CASSVDPSSGNTIYF
NA	13	TRBV7-2	TRBJ1-5	NA	TGTGCCAGCAGCTTCGGGGAAAATCAGCCCCAGCATTTT	CASSFGENQPQHF
NA	13	TRBV10-1	TRBJ2-7	TRBD2	TGCGCCAGCAGCCCGGGACTAGCGGTAGGGCAGTACTTC	CASSPGLAVGQYF
NA	14	TRBV19	TRBJ2-6	NA	TGTGCCAGTAGTACAGGGTCTGGGGCCAACGTCCTGACTTTC	CASSTGSGANVLTF
NA	12	TRBV30	TRBJ2-7	TRBD2	TGTGCCTGGGATTCCGGGGGGTACGAGCAGTACTTC	CAWDSGGYEQYF
NA	16	TRBV5-1	TRBJ1-2	NA	TGCGCCAGCAGCCTACAAACAGGGTCCCCTAACTATGGCTACACCTTC	CASSLQTGSPNYGYTF
NA	13	TRBV7-2	TRBJ1-2	TRBD1	TGTGCCAGCAGCGCGGGACAGGGGGCTGGCTACACCTTC	CASSAGQGAGYTF
NA	13	TRBV7-2	TRBJ2-5	TRBD1	TGTGCCAGCAGCCCGGGACAGCAAGAGACCCAGTACTTC	CASSPGQQETQYF
few	12	TRBV28	TRBJ2-7	TRBD1	TGTGCCAGCAGTTTAGGCCGGACAGGCTCTCACTTC	CASSLGRTGSHF
NA	16	TRBV19	TRBJ1-2	NA	TGTGCCAGTACTACCTTAGAACGGCAACTCGGGTATGGCTACACCTTC	CASTTLERQLGYGYTF
few	14	TRBV3-1/TRBV3-2	TRBJ1-5	NA	TGTGCCATTTCCCAGGGTCATAGCAATCAGCCCCAGCATTTT	CAISQGHSNQPQHF
NA	17	TRBV7-2	TRBJ2-1	TRBD2	TGTGCCAGCAGCGGCTCGACTAGCGGGACGTCCTACAATGAGCAGTTCTTC	CASSGSTSGTSYNEQFF
NA	16	TRBV19	TRBJ2-5	TRBD2	TGTGCCAGTAGTACAGGGACTAGCGGGAGTCGGGAGACCCAGTACTTC	CASSTGTSGSRETQYF
NA	13	TRBV29-1	TRBJ2-2	TRBD1	TGCAGCGTCGACAGGGAAAACACCGGGGAGCTGTTTTTT	CSVDRENTGELFF
NA	14	TRBV24-1	TRBJ2-7	NA	TGTGCCACCAGTGAGAACCTAGTACCCTACGAGCAGTACTTC	CATSENLVPYEQYF
NA	16	TRBV18	TRBJ2-1	TRBD2	TGTGCCAGCTCACCATTATCGGGAGGTTCCTACAATGAGCAGTTCTTC	CASSPLSGGSYNEQFF
many	15	TRBV28	TRBJ2-1	TRBD2	TGTGCCAGCAGTTTAAGGTCTAGCGGATACAATGAGCAGTTCTTC	CASSLRSSGYNEQFF
NA	14	TRBV4-3	TRBJ1-6	TRBD1	TGCGCCAGCAGCCAAGATGACAGGGATTCACCCCTCCACTTT	CASSQDDRDSPLHF
few	12	TRBV14	TRBJ2-7	NA	TGTGCCAGCAGCTCCAGCTCCTACGAGCAGTACTTC	CASSSSSYEQYF
NA	15	TRBV5-1	TRBJ2-7	TRBD2	TGCGCCAGCAGCTTGGCGGGAGGGAACTCCTACGAGCAGTACTTC	CASSLAGGNSYEQYF
NA	11	TRBV29-1	TRBJ1-2	NA	TGCAGCGCCGGAGGGGTGGGTGGCTACACCTTC	CSAGGVGGYTF
NA	15	TRBV6-6	TRBJ2-1	NA	TGTGCCAGCACCGACCGGGGCCAGGGGCGCAATGAGCAGTTCTTC	CASTDRGQGRNEQFF
NA	16	TRBV19	TRBJ2-1	NA	TGTGCCAGTACCCCTCTAGGGGGAAGGAGATACAATGAGCAGTTCTTC	CASTPLGGRRYNEQFF